These 21 T cell receptor beta chains were sequenced from one sample in a study of blood T cell repertoires in COVID-19. Only in-frame clones appear in the TCRdb table, and some are missing; sequencing was by immunoSEQ multiplex PCR. The table has approximately 200,000 clones, roughly 83% seen once. Specimen: peripheral blood. The receptor source for this set is a woman aged 35 to 49 with COVID-19, enrolled during active disease.

This clone was picked up a small number of times. This sequence joins TRBV15 and TRBJ2-7, with TRBD1 as a possible D gene (5 bases). The germline V gene encodes CDR1 LNHNV and CDR2 YYDKDF (reference sequence). Between the trimmed V and J ends, which lost 0 bases and 2 bases, there was a span of 11 bases. This CDR3 contains 15 residues. Written as DNA, the CDR3 is TGTGCCACCAGCAGAGATGATTCAGGGACCTACGAGCAGTACTTC. Translation: CATSRDDSGTYEQYF.

This chain connects TRBV3-1 (or the pseudogene TRBV3-2) to TRBJ1-1; 7 bases map to TRBD1. The CDR3 is 14 amino acids. Per the germline V gene, CDR1 is LGHDT and CDR2 is YNNKEL (reference sequence). Trimming cost V 6 bases and J 4 bases; bases outside gene matches: 8. The chain's CDR3 is CASRHRGCSTEAFF. CDR3 DNA sequence: TGTGCCAGCAGGCACAGGGGATGTAGCACTGAAGCTTTCTTT.

This sequence joins TRBV19 and TRBJ1-2; the D gene is possibly TRBD1 (5 bases). The germline V gene encodes CDR1 LNHDA and CDR2 SQIVND (reference sequence). The ends were cut back, 7 bases at V and 6 bases at J, with 21 bases in the middle. The CDR3 is made up of 15 amino acids. The CDR3 protein is CASTAVRGLEDGYTF. As DNA, the CDR3 is TGTGCCAGTACTGCGGTTAGGGGTCTTGAGGATGGCTACACCTTC.

In the case of this clone: A read error may produce the germline difference seen at one junction end. This chain uses TRBV18 with TRBJ2-5; TRBD1 is a possible D gene (5 bases). The CDR3 is made up of 12 amino acids. Germline lookup yields CDR1 KGHSH and CDR2 LQKENI. CDR3 in amino acids: CASSPSDSHSHF. In DNA, the CDR3 is TGTGCCAGCTCACCCTCAGACAGTCACAGTCACTTC.

This chain connects TRBV19 to TRBJ2-1; 14 bases map to TRBD2. Germline CDR1 and CDR2: LNHDA and SQIVND (reference sequence). V lost 2 bases to trimming and J lost 8 bases; unmatched junction nucleotides: 8. This CDR3 is built from 17 residues. DNA of the CDR3: TGTGCCAGTAGTATAATGGTGACTAGCGGGAGGGTTTATGAGCAGTTCTTC. This gives the protein CASSIMVTSGRVYEQFF.

This chain uses TRBV29-1 with TRBJ2-5, with unresolved D. Germline lookup yields CDR1 SQVTM and CDR2 ANQGSEA. The V and J ends lost 6 bases and 5 bases respectively, with 19 bases between them. The CDR3 runs 14 residues. In DNA form, the CDR3 reads TGCAGCGTCGCTCTGACACCACTTTTGGAGACCCAGTACTTC. Its protein product is CSVALTPLLETQYF.

The V gene is TRBV6-5, the J gene TRBJ2-3, with 10 positions matching TRBD2. This CDR3 comprises 15 residues. The trim removed 6 bases at V and 2 bases at J, leaving 5 bases unmatched. Germline CDR1 is MNHEY and CDR2 is SVGAGI. CDR3 protein: CASRLTSGVTDTQYF. CDR3 DNA sequence: TGTGCCAGCAGATTAACTAGCGGGGTCACAGATACGCAGTATTTT.

In its sample, this clone was seen a few times. This rearrangement joins TRBV7-9 to TRBJ2-2, with D tentatively TRBD1 (5 bases). CDR1 SEHNR and CDR2 FQNEAQ come from the germline V gene (reference sequence). Trimming stripped 5 bases from V and 6 bases from J, with 10 bases between. The CDR3 contains 13 residues. In nucleotides, the CDR3 is TGTGCCAGCAGCCGAGTGGGGCCCGGGGAGCTGTTTTTT. Amino acid sequence: CASSRVGPGELFF. Looking up the rest from reference TRBV7-9 and TRBJ2-2 gives the full variable domain: DTGVSQNPRHKITKRGQNVTFRCDPISEHNRLYWYRQTLGQGPEFLTYFQNEAQLEKSRLLSDRFSAERPKGSFSTLEIQRTEQGDSAMYLCASSRVGPGELFFGEGSRLTVL.

This sequence joins TRBV5-6 and TRBJ2-1; TRBD2 matches at 14 bases. This CDR3 contains 15 residues. Germline assignment: CDR1 SGHDT and CDR2 YYEEEE. V shed 4 bases, J shed 6 bases, and the junction held 3 bases outside the gene matches. CDR3 sequence (DNA): TGTGCCAGCAGCCCGGGACTAGCGGGAGTCAATGAGCAGTTCTTC. Protein: CASSPGLAGVNEQFF.

V usage is TRBV11-2 and J usage is TRBJ2-7, with TRBD2 matching 8 bases. V was pared by 3 bases and J by 0 bases, with 1 base of the junction left unmatched. CDR3 length equals 14 residues. CDR1 and CDR2 from the germline V gene are SGHAT and FQNNGV. CDR3 in amino acids: CASSFSGSSYEQYF. In nucleotides, the CDR3 is TGTGCCAGCAGCTTCAGCGGGAGCTCCTACGAGCAGTACTTC.

Turning to this clone: The same CDR3 also results from other DNA sequences found in this sample. The V gene is TRBV5-1, the J gene TRBJ1-6; 12 nucleotides agree with TRBD1. The germline gives CDR1 SGHRS, CDR2 YFSETQ. This CDR3 contains 17 residues. V lost 2 bases, J lost 9 bases, and 9 bases stayed unmatched. The CDR3 is CASSLEGQGAGGSPLHF. The CDR3 coding sequence is TGCGCCAGCAGCTTAGAGGGACAGGGGGCGGGGGGTTCACCCCTCCACTTT.

This clone was seen once. The chain carries TRBV2 and TRBJ2-5; D may be TRBD1 (6 bases). Germline V lookup: CDR1 SNHLY, CDR2 FYNNEI. The CDR3 has 15 residues. V lost 7 bases to trimming and J lost 7 bases, with 22 bases between them. CDR3 loop: CASTGRGQWERTQYF. CDR3 coding DNA: TGTGCCAGCACGGGGCGAGGACAGTGGGAGAGGACCCAGTACTTC.

This sequence joins TRBV6-6 and TRBJ1-5; the D is unclear. Deletions cut 5 bases from V and 6 bases from J, with 17 bases between. In germline, CDR1 is MNHNY, CDR2 SVGAGI (reference sequence). The CDR3 consists of 15 residues. For the CDR3, the DNA is TGTGCCAGCAGTCGGAGCGGGGAAGGGCCTCAGCCCCAGCATTTT. The encoded protein is CASSRSGEGPQPQHF.

This clone was seen only a few times. V is TRBV7-8 and J is TRBJ1-1, with TRBD1 as a possible D gene (5 bases). Trimming cost V 4 bases and J 10 bases, with 16 bases left between them. The CDR3 is 13 residues long. Germline V CDR1 and CDR2: SGHVS, FQNEAQ. The CDR3 is CASSSGLGLVAFF. The CDR3 DNA sequence: TGTGCCAGCAGCTCGGGCCTGGGGCTGGTAGCTTTCTTT. Supplemented by reference TRBV7-8 and TRBJ1-1, the full variable domain reads GAGVSQSPRYKVAKRGQDVALRCDPISGHVSLFWYQQALGQGPEFLTYFQNEAQLDKSGLPSDRFFAERPEGSVSTLKIQRTQQEDSAVYLCASSSGLGLVAFFGQGTRLTVV.

The chain carries TRBV5-4 and TRBJ2-2, with TRBD1 matching over 7 bases. V lost 4 bases, J lost 2 bases, and 8 bases stayed unmatched. In germline, CDR1 is SGHNT, CDR2 YYREEE (reference sequence). CDR3 size: 16 residues. CDR3 nucleotide sequence: TGTGCCAGCAGCGGCAGCAGGGGGAGAAACACCGGGGAGCTGTTTTTT. It yields the protein CASSGSRGRNTGELFF.

The chain uses TRBV5-5 and TRBJ1-4, with a tentative D call TRBD1 (6 bases). Trimming left V 2 bases short and J 7 bases short, with 15 bases between. Germline V lookup: CDR1 SGHKS, CDR2 YYEKEE (reference sequence). The length of the CDR3 is 15 residues. CDR3 sequence reads: CASSFQTGKSEKLFF. The CDR3 DNA sequence: TGTGCCAGCAGCTTCCAAACAGGGAAGTCTGAAAAACTGTTTTTT. Full variable domain (rest looked up from reference TRBV5-5 and TRBJ1-4): DAGVTQSPTHLIKTRGQQVTLRCSPISGHKSVSWYQQVLGQGPQFIFQYYEKEERGRGNFPDRFSARQFPNYSSELNVNALLLGDSALYLCASSFQTGKSEKLFFGSGTQLSVL.

Only a few counts were recorded for this clone. The genes are TRBV27 and TRBJ2-7, with TRBD1 matching 7 bases. CDR3 length equals 15 residues. The germline gives CDR1 MNHEY, CDR2 SMNVEV (reference sequence). The junction had 10 bases not matched to a gene; V was cut back by 5 bases and J by 3 bases. CDR3: CASSRRGTEYYEQYF. Here the CDR3 DNA reads TGTGCCAGCAGTCGGAGAGGGACAGAATACTACGAGCAGTACTTC.

This chain uses TRBV5-6 with TRBJ2-5; TRBD2 aligns across 8 bases. Germline CDR1 is SGHDT and CDR2 is YYEEEE. Trimming took 2 bases from V and 4 from J; bases not matched to a gene: 4. The CDR3 is 14 residues long. The CDR3 DNA sequence: TGTGCCAGCAGCTTCAGCGGGAGCGGAGAGACCCAGTACTTC. It specifies CASSFSGSGETQYF.

The gene calls are TRBV12-3 or TRBV12-4 and TRBJ1-1; 7 bases line up with TRBD1. This CDR3 has 13 amino acids. V lost 8 bases and J lost 3; bases outside the gene matches: 6. The DNA for the CDR3 is TGTGCCAGCTCGAGGGGGCTAGACACTGAAGCTTTCTTT. Encoded protein: CASSRGLDTEAFF.

This rearrangement joins TRBV7-2 to TRBJ2-7, with TRBD2 matching over 11 bases. This CDR3 contains 17 residues. Germline lookup yields CDR1 SGHTA and CDR2 FQGNSA. The J segment lost 1 base and the V segment lost 3 bases, leaving 8 bases of the junction unmatched. The CDR3 loop is CASSLTGRTSGSYEQYF. The CDR3, as DNA: TGTGCCAGCAGCTTGACAGGTCGGACTAGCGGGTCCTACGAGCAGTACTTC.

V and J are TRBV5-1 and TRBJ1-1; D is ambiguous. Per the germline V gene, CDR1 is SGHRS and CDR2 is YFSETQ. The CDR3 sequence is 14 residues long. V lost 2 bases to trimming and J lost 4 bases, with 12 bases between them. This CDR3 is CASSFADTATEAFF. The CDR3 DNA sequence: TGCGCCAGCAGCTTCGCCGACACAGCCACTGAAGCTTTCTTT.